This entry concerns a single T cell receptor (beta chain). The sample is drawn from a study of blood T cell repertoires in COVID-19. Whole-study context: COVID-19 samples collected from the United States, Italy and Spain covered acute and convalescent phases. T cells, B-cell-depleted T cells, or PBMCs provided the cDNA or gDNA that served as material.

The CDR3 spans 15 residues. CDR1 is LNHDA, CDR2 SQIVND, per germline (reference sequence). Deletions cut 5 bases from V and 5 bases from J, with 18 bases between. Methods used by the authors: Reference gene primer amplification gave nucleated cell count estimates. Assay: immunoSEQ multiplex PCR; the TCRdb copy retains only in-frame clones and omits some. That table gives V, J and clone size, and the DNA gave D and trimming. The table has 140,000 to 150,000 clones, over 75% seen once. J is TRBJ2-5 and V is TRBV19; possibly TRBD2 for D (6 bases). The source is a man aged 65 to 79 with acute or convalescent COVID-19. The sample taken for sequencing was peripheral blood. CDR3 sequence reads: CASSVRLGTSETQYF. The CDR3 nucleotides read TGTGCCAGTAGTGTCCGACTAGGAACTTCCGAGACCCAGTACTTC.